This TCR beta chain was identified during a study of CD8 T cells in ankylosing spondylitis (dated by TCRdb to 2016 to 2017). About the study as a whole: The study set out to find disease-linked TCR variants by profiling T cell receptor beta repertoires in ankylosing spondylitis patients and healthy donors. The full study cohort comprised around 25 ankylosing spondylitis patients and roughly 100 healthy donors. Peripheral blood was sampled, and synovial fluid was additionally collected from ankylosing spondylitis patients.

Sequenced using an Illumina MiSeq. TCR beta libraries were prepared by quantitative 5'-RACE with molecular barcodes. Concerning the study's data processing: A new computational method based on a probabilistic model of VDJ rearrangement was used to identify disease-linked TCR variants. TCRdb reprocessed the public reads (quality trimming at Q25 with fastp, clone calling with MiXCR) and kept in-frame beta chains. Each CDR3 protein gets just one entry, which takes the most common genes and DNA from the rows behind it. TCRdb, rather than the study authors, made the V and J calls. The sample table holds tens of thousands of distinct CDR3 sequences, of which less than 20% were seen once. The top ten hold around 28% of the sample. Overall results and qualifications from the work: A TCR beta motif made up of roughly eight highly homologous amino acid variants appeared to be characteristic of blood from ankylosing spondylitis patients. In peripheral blood, the disease-linked clones were found at relatively low frequencies and had a CD8+ phenotype. According to the report, matched synovial fluid samples from ankylosing spondylitis patients were significantly enriched for the disease-linked clones. Some of the motif variants had been reported before in the synovial fluid and blood of reactive arthritis patients, a finding that suggests common disease-initiation mechanisms.

This clonotype was picked up many times. It has no known antigen specificity. It has no much larger one-base neighbor in the sample; base qualities were not kept. The sequencing input was blood. The clonotype comes from a male donor with ankylosing spondylitis or in good health (not recorded which).

The CDR3 protein is CASSLNDGYEQYF. The sequenced DNA: TGTGCCAGCAGCTTGAATGACGGGTACGAGCAGTACTTC. The V and J segments used are TRBV7-2 and TRBJ2-7, with the D gene call left open. The CDR3 measures 13 amino acids from cysteine to phenylalanine. Only CDR3 DNA remains: 39 bases, in frame from the first base. Deletion took 3 bases off V and 4 bases off J, with a span of 10 bases between the germline ends. CDR1 and CDR2, per the germline V gene, are SGHTA and FQGNSA.